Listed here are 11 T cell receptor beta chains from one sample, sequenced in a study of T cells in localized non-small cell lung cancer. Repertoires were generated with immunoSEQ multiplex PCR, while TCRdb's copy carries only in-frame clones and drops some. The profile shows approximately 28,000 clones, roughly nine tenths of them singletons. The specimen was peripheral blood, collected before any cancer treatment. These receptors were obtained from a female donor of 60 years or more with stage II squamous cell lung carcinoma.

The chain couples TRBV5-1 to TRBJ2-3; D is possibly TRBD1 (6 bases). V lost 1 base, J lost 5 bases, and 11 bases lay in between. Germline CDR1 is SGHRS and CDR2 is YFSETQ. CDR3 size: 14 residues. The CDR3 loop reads CASSLRQAGDTQYF. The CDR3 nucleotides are TGCGCCAGCAGCTTGAGACAGGCCGGAGATACGCAGTATTTT.

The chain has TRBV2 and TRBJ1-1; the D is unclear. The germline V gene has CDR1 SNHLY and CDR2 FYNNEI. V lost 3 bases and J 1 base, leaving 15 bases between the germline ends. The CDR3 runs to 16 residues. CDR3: CASSDRGSFKNTEAFF. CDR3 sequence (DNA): TGTGCCAGCAGTGATCGAGGATCCTTCAAGAACACTGAAGCTTTCTTT. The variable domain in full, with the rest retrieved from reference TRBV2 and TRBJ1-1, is EPEVTQTPSHQVTQMGQEVILRCVPISNHLYFYWYRQILGQKVEFLVSFYNNEISEKSEIFDDQFSVERPDGSNFTLKIRSTKLEDSAMYFCASSDRGSFKNTEAFFGQGTRLTVV.

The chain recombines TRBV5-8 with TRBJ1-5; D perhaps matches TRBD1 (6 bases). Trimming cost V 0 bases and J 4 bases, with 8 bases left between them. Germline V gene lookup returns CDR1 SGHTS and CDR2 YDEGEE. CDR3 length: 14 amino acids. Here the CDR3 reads CASSLEGGNQPQHF. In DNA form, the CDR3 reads TGTGCCAGCAGCTTGGAGGGGGGGAATCAGCCCCAGCATTTT.

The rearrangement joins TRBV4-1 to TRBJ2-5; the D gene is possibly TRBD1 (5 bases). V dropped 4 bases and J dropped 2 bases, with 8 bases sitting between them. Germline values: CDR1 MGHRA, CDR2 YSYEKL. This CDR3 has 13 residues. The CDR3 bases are TGCGCCAGCAGCCTCGACAGTCAAGAGACCCAGTACTTC. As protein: CASSLDSQETQYF.

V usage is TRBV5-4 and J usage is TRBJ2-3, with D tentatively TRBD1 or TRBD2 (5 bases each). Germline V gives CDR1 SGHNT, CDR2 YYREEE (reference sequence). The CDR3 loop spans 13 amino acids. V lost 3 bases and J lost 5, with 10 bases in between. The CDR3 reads CASSWDGIDTQYF. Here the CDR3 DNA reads TGTGCCAGCAGCTGGGACGGGATAGATACGCAGTATTTT.

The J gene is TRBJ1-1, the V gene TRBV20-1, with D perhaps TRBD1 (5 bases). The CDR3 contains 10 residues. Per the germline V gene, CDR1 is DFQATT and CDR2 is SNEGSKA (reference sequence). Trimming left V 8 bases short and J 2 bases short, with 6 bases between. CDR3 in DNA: TGCAGTACAGGCAACACTGAAGCTTTCTTT. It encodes CSTGNTEAFF.

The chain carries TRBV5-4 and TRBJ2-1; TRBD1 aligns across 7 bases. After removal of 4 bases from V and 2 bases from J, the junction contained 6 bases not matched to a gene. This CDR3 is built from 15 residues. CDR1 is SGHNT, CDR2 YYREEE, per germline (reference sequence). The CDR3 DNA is TGTGCCAGCAGCCGGGACAGTTTGACCTACAATGAGCAGTTCTTC. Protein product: CASSRDSLTYNEQFF.

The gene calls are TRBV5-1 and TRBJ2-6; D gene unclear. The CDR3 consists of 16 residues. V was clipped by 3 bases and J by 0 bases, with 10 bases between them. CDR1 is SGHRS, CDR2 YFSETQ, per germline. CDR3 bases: TGCGCCAGCAGCTCCACCCAGGTCTCTGGGGCCAACGTCCTGACTTTC. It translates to CASSSTQVSGANVLTF.

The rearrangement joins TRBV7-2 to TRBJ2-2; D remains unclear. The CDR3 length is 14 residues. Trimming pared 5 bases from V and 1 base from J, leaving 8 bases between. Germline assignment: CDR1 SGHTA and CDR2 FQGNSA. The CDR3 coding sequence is TGTGCCAGCAGCCCCCAGATGAACACCGGGGAGCTGTTTTTT. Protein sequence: CASSPQMNTGELFF.

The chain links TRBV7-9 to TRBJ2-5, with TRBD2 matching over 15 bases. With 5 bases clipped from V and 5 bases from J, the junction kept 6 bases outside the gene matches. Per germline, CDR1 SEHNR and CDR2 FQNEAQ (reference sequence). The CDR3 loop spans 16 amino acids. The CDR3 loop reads CASSHRTSGGAETQYF. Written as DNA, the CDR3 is TGTGCCAGCAGCCATCGGACTAGCGGGGGGGCCGAGACCCAGTACTTC.

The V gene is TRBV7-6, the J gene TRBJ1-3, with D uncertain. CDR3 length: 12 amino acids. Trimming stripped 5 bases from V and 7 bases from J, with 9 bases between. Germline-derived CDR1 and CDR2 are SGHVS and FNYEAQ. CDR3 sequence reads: CASSALTNTIYF. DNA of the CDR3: TGTGCCAGCAGCGCCCTGACGAACACCATATATTTT.